A selection of T cell receptor beta chains follows, all from one sample in a study of blood T cell dynamics during melanoma immunotherapy. Assay: immunoSEQ multiplex PCR; the TCRdb copy retains only in-frame clones and omits some. Among 7,000 or so clones listed, roughly 84% were seen once. The specimen comprised blood, sampled from a patient treated with checkpoint blockade. Receptor source: a human donor with melanoma. Some clones in this sample may be carry-over from other donors' samples. Both conserved end residues are part of each CDR3. The D gene is left open where the match is weak. Clone size is shown for a subset of rows, as once, few, many or a class of expanded clone.

j_call	d_call	v_call	clone_size	cdr3_nt	cdr3_aa
TRBJ2-1	.	TRBV12-1	once	TGTGCCAGCAGCTTTGGTGGGGGTCCAGACGAGCAGTTCTTC	CASSFGGGPDEQFF
TRBJ2-1	TRBD1	TRBV7-6	.	TGTGCCAGCAGTCACGGGACAGGTTACAATGAGCAGTTCTTC	CASSHGTGYNEQFF
TRBJ2-2	TRBD2	TRBV11-2	once	TGTGCCAGCAGCCCCCCCCGGGGGGGCCCCACCGGGGAGCTGTTTTTT	CASSPPRGGPTGELFF
TRBJ1-2	.	TRBV19	.	TGTGCCAGTATGTCCCCCGACGGCATTAACTATGGCTACACCTTC	CASMSPDGINYGYTF
TRBJ2-5	TRBD1	TRBV7-9	.	TGTGCCAGCAGCTTACCGACAGGGGGGAGAGAGACCCAGTACTTC	CASSLPTGGRETQYF
TRBJ1-4	TRBD1	TRBV25-1	once	TGTGCCAGCAGTCCCACAGGGGGCACTAATGAAAAACTGTTTTTT	CASSPTGGTNEKLFF
TRBJ2-2	.	TRBV9	.	TGTGCCAGCAGCGGGACTGGTTCCGGGGAGCTGTTTTTT	CASSGTGSGELFF
TRBJ1-3	.	TRBV28	.	TGTGCCAGCAGTTTGTGGGGTCAGGGAAACACCATATATTTT	CASSLWGQGNTIYF
TRBJ2-1	TRBD2	TRBV7-9	.	TGTGCCAGCAGCCCGGCCAAGGCTAGCGGACTCTACAATGAGCAGTTCTTC	CASSPAKASGLYNEQFF
TRBJ1-2	.	TRBV6-4	.	TGTGCCAGCAGCCCGACGGAAGCTAACTATGGCTACACCTTC	CASSPTEANYGYTF
TRBJ1-1	TRBD1	TRBV25-1	.	TGTGCCAGCAGTGAAACAGGGGTTAACACTGAAGCTTTCTTT	CASSETGVNTEAFF
TRBJ2-3	TRBD2	TRBV5-6	.	TGTGCCAGCAGCTTGGGCGCGGGGGAGAACACAGATACGCAGTATTTT	CASSLGAGENTDTQYF
TRBJ2-2	.	TRBV4-1	.	TGCGCCAGCAGCCAAGATGGCCTCTATACCGGGGAGCTGTTTTTT	CASSQDGLYTGELFF
TRBJ1-2	.	TRBV5-4	.	TGTGCCAGCAGCTTATTGGTCAGGGCCAACTATGGCTACACCTTC	CASSLLVRANYGYTF
TRBJ2-7	TRBD1	TRBV27	.	TGTGCCAGCAGTCATCGGACAGGGCAGCTGAACGAGCAGTACTTC	CASSHRTGQLNEQYF
TRBJ1-6	.	TRBV6-6	.	TGTGCCAGCAGTTACTTAGGCTGGCCCGGACCCCTCCACTTT	CASSYLGWPGPLHF
TRBJ2-7	.	TRBV18	.	TGTGCCAGCTCACCACCGCACTCTCCGAGGGTGGGAGAGTACGAGCAGTACTTC	CASSPPHSPRVGEYEQYF
TRBJ2-5	.	TRBV5-1	.	TGCGCCAGCAGCTTCGGGACCAAAGAGACCCAGTACTTC	CASSFGTKETQYF
TRBJ2-2	.	TRBV28	.	TGTGCCAGCAGTTTCGGCGGTGGGGGCACCGGGGAGCTGTTTTTT	CASSFGGGGTGELFF
TRBJ2-1	TRBD2	TRBV19	.	TGTGCCAGTAGTACCTCGCTAGCGGGAGGACTGAATGAGCAGTTCTTC	CASSTSLAGGLNEQFF
TRBJ2-2	.	TRBV5-6	.	TGTGCCAGCAGCTTGCAGGGGAGCGCCGGGGAGCTGTTTTTT	CASSLQGSAGELFF
TRBJ1-4	.	TRBV6-4	.	TGTGCCAGCAGTGCCGGACACGGGGATGAAAAACTGTTTTTT	CASSAGHGDEKLFF
TRBJ2-7	.	TRBV5-4	.	TGTGCCAGCAGCTTGCCGGAGCCCGGCTACGAGCAGTACTTC	CASSLPEPGYEQYF
TRBJ1-1	.	TRBV7-2	.	TGTGCCAGCAGCTTAGAACTAGGGGCTGGGGACACTGAAGCTTTCTTT	CASSLELGAGDTEAFF
TRBJ2-1	.	TRBV18	.	TGTGCCAGCTCCTCGACGTCGGGCGACAATGAGCAGTTCTTC	CASSSTSGDNEQFF
TRBJ2-1	.	TRBV10-3	.	TGTGCCATCAGTGAAGGGATGACGGGGAAGGTCAATGAGCAGTTCTTC	CAISEGMTGKVNEQFF
TRBJ2-1	TRBD2	TRBV15	.	TGTGCCACCAGCAGGAATTTAGCGGGGGGGTACAATGAGCAGTTCTTC	CATSRNLAGGYNEQFF
TRBJ2-7	TRBD1	TRBV7-9	few	TGTGCCAGCAGCTTAAATACAGGGGCCTACGAGCAGTACTTC	CASSLNTGAYEQYF
TRBJ1-2	.	TRBV5-1	.	TGCGCCAGCAGCTTTGGCAGGGAAGATGGCTACACCTTC	CASSFGREDGYTF
TRBJ1-2	.	TRBV10-3	.	TGTGCCATCAGTCAGGCAGGGGTAGACTATGGCTACACCTTC	CAISQAGVDYGYTF
TRBJ2-3	TRBD2	TRBV7-2	.	TGTGCCAGCAGCCCAGGTGGTAGCGGGGGCTCAGATACGCAGTATTTT	CASSPGGSGGSDTQYF
TRBJ1-1	.	TRBV5-1	.	TGCGCCAGCAGCTTGGTCTCAGGGGTTGAAGCTTTCTTT	CASSLVSGVEAFF
TRBJ2-3	.	TRBV6-1	few	TGTGCCAGCAGTGTTCAGGGCCGCCCAGATACGCAGTATTTT	CASSVQGRPDTQYF
TRBJ1-6	.	TRBV25-1	.	TGTGCCAGCGCCGCGGGTAATAATTCACCCCTCCACTTT	CASAAGNNSPLHF
TRBJ1-1	.	TRBV7-2	few	TGTGCCAGCAGCTCTAGACACACTGAAGCTTTCTTT	CASSSRHTEAFF
TRBJ2-7	.	TRBV6-5	once	TGTGCCAGCAGTTACGGCACCCGGGGCTACGAGCAGTACTTC	CASSYGTRGYEQYF
TRBJ2-1	.	TRBV9	.	TGTGCCAGCAGCACCGGATACGCCTACAATGAGCAGTTCTTC	CASSTGYAYNEQFF
TRBJ2-5	TRBD1	TRBV5-1	.	TGCGCCAGCAGCAAAGGGACAGGGGAAGAGACCCAGTACTTC	CASSKGTGEETQYF
TRBJ2-7	.	TRBV27	.	TGTGCCAGCAGTTTGAGAGGGAAGCCCTACGAGCAGTACTTC	CASSLRGKPYEQYF
TRBJ2-2	TRBD2	TRBV5-1	.	TGCGCCAGCAGCGCGGGGGCCGGGGAGCTGTTTTTT	CASSAGAGELFF
TRBJ2-6	.	TRBV2	.	TGTGCCAGCAGTGGTCGGACATCTGGGGCCAACGTCCTGACTTTC	CASSGRTSGANVLTF
TRBJ2-5	TRBD2	TRBV11-3	.	TGTGCCAGCAGCTTCTCTAGCGGGGGAGAGACCCAGTACTTC	CASSFSSGGETQYF
TRBJ2-1	TRBD2	TRBV7-9	.	TGTGCCAGCAGCTTAGGTAGCGGGACTTACAATGAGCAGTTCTTC	CASSLGSGTYNEQFF
TRBJ1-2	TRBD1	TRBV5-5	.	TGTGCCAGCAGCTTGGTCGGACAGGGGAGTTTCTATGGCTACACCTTC	CASSLVGQGSFYGYTF
TRBJ1-1	.	TRBV5-1	.	TGCGCCAGCACCAAAACCACCGGGATTCCGAACACTGAAGCTTTCTTT	CASTKTTGIPNTEAFF